This record covers a single TCR beta chain. The antigen remains unidentified. Definite or probable Susac syndrome was diagnosed using recently defined diagnostic criteria. With 2 bases clipped from V and 8 bases from J, the junction kept 15 bases outside the gene matches. Germline CDR1 SNHLY, CDR2 FYNNEI. CDR3 length: 17 amino acids. This entry is derived from a study of CD8 T cells in Susac syndrome. Study as a whole: Patients with Susac syndrome, at blood draw, were therapy-naive, on corticosteroids, or on intravenous immunoglobulin alone. Overall study findings and caveats: In total CD8+ repertoires, fewer than 20 Susac-specific public clones were found, and in CD8+ TEMRA repertoires, roughly 5 were found. Clonal expansion involving Susac CD8+ cells peaked in TEMRA cells and active patients.

After extraction with the RNeasy kit, about 0.45 to 1 ug of the RNA was reverse transcribed using random hexamers. TCRdb reprocessed the immunoSEQ multiplex PCR reads with MiXCR, giving one entry per CDR3 protein. The sample lists under 90,000 distinct CDR3 sequences; just under 95% were seen once. The gene calls are TRBV2 and TRBJ2-1; 7 nucleotides agree with TRBD2. Source material: CD8+ T cells from PBMCs. This TCR came from a human donor with Susac syndrome. CDR3 amino acids: CASSESASGPSSYEQFF. CDR3 DNA: TGTGCCAGCAGTGAATCGGCTAGCGGACCGAGTTCGTATGAGCAGTTCTTC.